These T cell receptor beta chains were read from a single sample in a study of blood T cell repertoires in COVID-19. The assay was immunoSEQ multiplex PCR, and TCRdb's table has in-frame clones only and misses some. The sample lists about 210,000 clones, around four fifths seen once, with about a tenth in the top ten. The specimen was PBMCs or T cells enriched from blood (not recorded which). All receptors derive from a man aged 40-49 years who had recovered from COVID-19. CDR3s include the opening cysteine and the closing phenylalanine or tryptophan. The D gene is left open where the match is weak. For some rows the clone size is stated as once, few or many, or as a class when expanded; others skip it.

size	D	length	V	J	CDR3	DNA
NA	NA	18	TRBV21-1	TRBJ1-1	CASSKVVRIAPGDTEAFF	TGTGCCAGCAGCAAAGTGGTGAGAATAGCCCCCGGGGACACTGAAGCTTTCTTT
NA	TRBD1	14	TRBV19	TRBJ1-2	CASTFDRGPDGYTF	TGTGCCAGTACCTTCGACAGGGGCCCTGATGGCTACACCTTC
NA	NA	16	TRBV24-1	TRBJ1-5	CATSDGGAATFQPQHF	TGTGCCACCAGTGATGGGGGGGCAGCAACCTTTCAGCCCCAGCATTTT
few	NA	14	TRBV28	TRBJ1-1	CASSLWRVNTEAFF	TGTGCCAGCAGTTTATGGAGGGTGAACACTGAAGCTTTCTTT
NA	TRBD1	14	TRBV5-1	TRBJ1-2	CASSFRDRGYGYTF	TGCGCCAGCAGCTTCCGGGACAGGGGCTATGGCTACACCTTC
NA	NA	13	TRBV19	TRBJ2-7	CASSPDGLYEQYF	TGTGCCAGTAGCCCAGACGGACTCTACGAGCAGTACTTC
NA	NA	14	TRBV2	TRBJ1-1	CASSESREGTEAFF	TGTGCCAGCAGTGAATCGAGAGAGGGCACTGAAGCTTTCTTT
NA	TRBD1	15	TRBV14	TRBJ2-2	CASSQVGQGIGELFF	TGTGCCAGCAGCCAAGTGGGACAGGGAATCGGGGAGCTGTTTTTT
NA	TRBD1	13	TRBV29-1	TRBJ1-1	CSVSTGQNTEAFF	TGCAGCGTCTCGACAGGGCAGAACACTGAAGCTTTCTTT
NA	TRBD2	15	TRBV9	TRBJ2-7	CASSVDGLAGGASYF	TGTGCCAGCAGCGTAGACGGGTTAGCGGGAGGAGCGAGCTACTTC
NA	NA	16	TRBV7-9	TRBJ1-3	CASSLATDLGGNTIYF	TGTGCCAGCAGCTTAGCAACAGATCTGGGTGGAAACACCATATATTTT
NA	TRBD2	18	TRBV10-2	TRBJ2-1	CASSGPGLAGERGNEQFF	TGCGCCAGCAGTGGACCGGGACTAGCGGGAGAACGGGGCAATGAGCAGTTCTTC
NA	NA	15	TRBV9	TRBJ1-3	CASSVAQVPGNTIYF	TGTGCCAGCAGCGTAGCTCAGGTCCCTGGAAACACCATATATTTT
NA	TRBD1	17	TRBV30	TRBJ1-5	CAWSVKGQGAVGQPQHF	TGTGCCTGGAGTGTCAAGGGACAGGGGGCCGTCGGTCAGCCCCAGCATTTT
once	TRBD1	17	TRBV3-1/TRBV3-2	TRBJ1-3	CASSHIRPGTGGNTIYF	TGTGCCAGCAGCCATATACGCCCCGGGACAGGGGGAAACACCATATATTTT
NA	NA	15	TRBV14	TRBJ1-2	CASSQVGGTNYGYTF	TGTGCCAGCAGCCAAGTCGGGGGGACTAACTATGGCTACACCTTC
NA	NA	13	TRBV18	TRBJ1-5	CASKQGTGQPQHF	TGTGCCAGCAAACAGGGAACGGGTCAGCCCCAGCATTTT
NA	NA	15	TRBV5-6	TRBJ1-6	CASSLGTSSGSPLHF	TGTGCCAGCAGCTTAGGTACTAGTAGCGGTTCACCCCTCCACTTT
NA	TRBD1	14	TRBV6-5	TRBJ1-1	CASTLQGVNTEAFF	TGTGCCAGCACTTTACAGGGGGTGAACACTGAAGCTTTCTTT
few	NA	14	TRBV18	TRBJ1-2	CASSPSPGDYGYTF	TGTGCCAGCTCACCATCCCCAGGGGACTATGGCTACACCTTC
NA	TRBD1	13	TRBV10-3	TRBJ1-1	CATTGTVNTEAFF	TGTGCCACCACTGGGACAGTTAACACTGAAGCTTTCTTT
NA	TRBD1	13	TRBV6-5	TRBJ1-2	CASSPGQGSVYTF	TGTGCCAGCAGTCCGGGACAGGGGTCAGTCTACACCTTC
few	NA	16	TRBV5-8	TRBJ2-1	CASSSLELSSYNEQFF	TGTGCCAGCAGCTCACTAGAGCTATCTTCCTACAATGAGCAGTTCTTC
NA	NA	12	TRBV7-6	TRBJ1-1	CASRTGNTEAFF	TGTGCCAGCAGGACAGGGAACACTGAAGCTTTCTTT
NA	NA	15	TRBV5-1	TRBJ2-7	CASSSGPGADYEQYF	TGCGCCAGCAGCTCAGGTCCGGGAGCCGACTACGAGCAGTACTTC
NA	NA	13	TRBV30	TRBJ1-2	CAWSVRPQQEGSF	TGTGCCTGGAGTGTACGACCCCAACAGGAGGGGAGCTTC
NA	NA	12	TRBV12-3/TRBV12-4	TRBJ2-1	CASTREYNEQFF	TGTGCCAGCACCCGGGAGTACAATGAGCAGTTCTTC
NA	NA	14	TRBV5-1	TRBJ1-2	CASSPGDRGYGYTF	TGCGCCAGCAGCCCGGGGGACCGAGGGTATGGCTACACCTTC
NA	TRBD2	17	TRBV5-4	TRBJ2-3	CASSLSGGRPLTDTQYF	TGTGCCAGCAGCTTGTCGGGCGGGAGGCCTCTCACAGATACGCAGTATTTT
NA	TRBD1	16	TRBV19	TRBJ2-2	CASMRQGSINTGELFF	TGTGCCAGTATGAGACAGGGGTCGATAAACACCGGGGAGCTGTTTTTT
NA	NA	14	TRBV7-2	TRBJ1-1	CASSPGGRASEAFF	TGTGCCAGCAGCCCCGGGGGGAGGGCCAGTGAAGCTTTCTTT
NA	NA	16	TRBV24-1	TRBJ1-2	CATSDSDSDHFYGYTF	TGTGCCACCAGTGACTCCGACAGTGATCACTTCTATGGCTACACCTTC
NA	NA	13	TRBV30	TRBJ1-6	CAWSLGYNSPLHF	TGTGCCTGGAGTCTAGGTTATAATTCACCCCTCCACTTT